This T cell receptor beta chain was documented in a study of blood T cells in healthy people across ages. Overall study: About one barcoded beta molecule per two T cells was captured by template switching.

The authors drew about 9.5 milliliters of peripheral blood from each donor. V dropped 4 bases and J dropped 0 bases, with 6 bases sitting between them. The CDR3 covers 12 residues. CDR1 and CDR2 (germline): DFQATT, SNEGSKA (reference sequence). For the second PCR, which ran for about 6 to 12 cycles, a sample-barcoded 5' primer and a J-beta primer mix were used. Each cDNA molecule received a tag from a template-switch adaptor that had 12 random nucleotides. TCRdb re-derived calls from the 5' RACE reads in MiXCR, one entry per CDR3 protein. Here the sample spans about 1 million distinct CDR3 sequences, roughly 45% being singletons.

Sample: blood. This clonotype was obtained from a woman aged 55-69 years in good health. The V and J genes are TRBV20-1 and TRBJ1-1; D unresolved. In nucleotides, the CDR3 is TGCAGTGCTACCAGCCTGAACACTGAAGCTTTCTTT. Protein product: CSATSLNTEAFF.